This record covers a single T cell receptor (beta chain). What it recognizes is unknown. The data are from a study of siplizumab effects on memory and regulatory T cells. Study-wide results and limits: Naive T cells apparently outstripped memory cells in diversity and seemed major alloresponse contributors. Some alloreactive sequences were traceable to unstimulated CD4+ memory cells, and siplizumab significantly reduced them.

Assay used: immunoSEQ multiplex PCR; TCRdb lists only in-frame clones, some missing. Seen here are 75,000 to 100,000 clones, over 90% observed once, and the top ten hold roughly 1.3%. This CDR3 spans 16 amino acids. The ends were cut back, 6 bases at V and 5 bases at J, with 20 bases in the middle. The germline V gene has CDR1 MDHEN and CDR2 SYDVKM. This clonotype originated in a human donor in good health. The specimen was non-Treg CD4+ T cells sorted from blood. The chain employs TRBV28 and TRBJ2-1; D assignment may be TRBD1 or TRBD2 (5 bases each). DNA of the CDR3: TGTGCCAGCAGATTGGTACCTGGGACGCAAAACAATGAGCAGTTCTTC. Protein product: CASRLVPGTQNNEQFF.